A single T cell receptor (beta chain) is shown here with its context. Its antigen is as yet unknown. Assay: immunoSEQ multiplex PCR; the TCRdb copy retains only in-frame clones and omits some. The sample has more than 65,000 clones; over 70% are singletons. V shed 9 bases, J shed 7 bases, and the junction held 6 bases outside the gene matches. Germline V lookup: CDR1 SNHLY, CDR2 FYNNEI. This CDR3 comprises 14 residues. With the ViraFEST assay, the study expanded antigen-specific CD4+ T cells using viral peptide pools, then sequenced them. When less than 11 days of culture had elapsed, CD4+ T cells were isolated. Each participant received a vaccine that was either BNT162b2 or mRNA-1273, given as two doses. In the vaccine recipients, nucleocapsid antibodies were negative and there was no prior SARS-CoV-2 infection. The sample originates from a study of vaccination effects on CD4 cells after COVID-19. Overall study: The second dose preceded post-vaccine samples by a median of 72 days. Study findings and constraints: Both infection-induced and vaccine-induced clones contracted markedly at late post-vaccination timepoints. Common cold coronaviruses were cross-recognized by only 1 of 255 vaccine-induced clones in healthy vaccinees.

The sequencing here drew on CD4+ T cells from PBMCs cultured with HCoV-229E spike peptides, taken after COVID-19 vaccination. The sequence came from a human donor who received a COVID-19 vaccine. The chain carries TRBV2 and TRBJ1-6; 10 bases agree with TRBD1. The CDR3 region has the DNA TGTGCCAGGCGGCCGGGACAGGGGAATTCACCCCTCCACTTT. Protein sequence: CARRPGQGNSPLHF. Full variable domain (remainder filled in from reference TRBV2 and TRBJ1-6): EPEVTQTPSHQVTQMGQEVILRCVPISNHLYFYWYRQILGQKVEFLVSFYNNEISEKSEIFDDQFSVERPDGSNFTLKIRSTKLEDSAMYFCARRPGQGNSPLHFGNGTRLTVT.